A single sample is the source of the 7 T cell receptor beta chains below, sequenced in a study of OX40 agonist ivuxolimab in advanced cancers. Measured with immunoSEQ multiplex PCR; TCRdb has only the in-frame clones, and not every one. Of about 84,000 clones in the sample, around 94% were seen once. The input for sequencing was CD4+ or CD8+ T cells sorted from blood, taken in a trial of the OX40 agonist ivuxolimab. The receptors here all came from an adult with an advanced solid tumor such as melanoma, head and neck, liver or kidney cancer.

The chain links TRBV5-4 to TRBJ2-7; the D is unclear. The germline V gene has CDR1 SGHNT and CDR2 YYREEE (reference sequence). The CDR3 contains 15 residues. V was cut by 4 bases and J by 6 bases, with 20 bases left in between. The CDR3 sequence: CASSAGATLPGEQYF. The CDR3 DNA follows: TGTGCCAGCAGCGCAGGAGCTACCCTCCCCGGCGAGCAGTACTTC.

The rearrangement joins TRBV2 to TRBJ2-1, with D hard to call. The ends were cut back, 4 bases at V and 7 bases at J, with 5 bases in the middle. This CDR3 has 11 amino acids. From germline, CDR1 is SNHLY and CDR2 FYNNEI. The CDR3: CASSVLNEQFF. CDR3 coding DNA: TGTGCCAGCAGTGTATTAAATGAGCAGTTCTTC.

The rearrangement uses TRBV25-1 and TRBJ2-3; D remains ambiguous. Germline CDR1 reads MGHDK; CDR2 reads SYGVNS. The CDR3 consists of 15 residues. Trimming cost V 7 bases and J 2 bases, with 16 bases left between them. Here the CDR3 reads CASKTSAEDTDTQYF. DNA of the CDR3: TGTGCCAGCAAGACCTCCGCAGAGGACACAGATACGCAGTATTTT.

The chain uses TRBV6-1 and TRBJ1-5, with TRBD1 matching 7 bases. The germline V gene encodes CDR1 MNHNS and CDR2 SASEGT. The CDR3 spans 15 residues. With 1 base clipped from V and 7 bases from J, the junction kept 7 bases outside the gene matches. The CDR3 reads CASSEERQGPQPQHF. The CDR3 bases are TGTGCCAGCAGTGAAGAAAGACAGGGTCCCCAGCCCCAGCATTTT.

The V gene is TRBV19, the J gene TRBJ2-6; 8 bases match TRBD1. In germline, CDR1 is LNHDA, CDR2 SQIVND (reference sequence). CDR3 length: 12 amino acids. J lost 19 bases, V lost 1 base, and 6 bases had no gene match. The CDR3 region is CASSIGSQGATF. CDR3 in DNA: TGTGCCAGTAGTATAGGGTCGCAGGGGGCTACTTTC.

The V and J genes are TRBV12-5 and TRBJ2-7, with TRBD1 matching 9 bases. The CDR3 extends over 15 amino acids. Germline lookup yields CDR1 LGHNT and CDR2 FRNRAP. V gave up 1 base and J gave up 5 bases; unmatched junction bases: 6. CDR3 amino acids: CASGLARTGVNEQYF. CDR3 nucleotide sequence: TGTGCTAGTGGTTTGGCCCGGACAGGGGTAAACGAGCAGTACTTC. Looking up the rest from reference TRBV12-5 and TRBJ2-7 gives the full variable domain: DARVTQTPRHKVTEMGQEVTMRCQPILGHNTVFWYRQTMMQGLELLAYFRNRAPLDDSGMPKDRFSAEMPDATLATLKIQPSEPRDSAVYFCASGLARTGVNEQYFGPGTRLTVT.

The genes are TRBV7-9 and TRBJ1-2; 7 nucleotides line up with TRBD1. Germline CDR1 is SEHNR and CDR2 is FQNEAQ (reference sequence). Trimming removed 5 bases from V and 2 bases from J; junction bases left unmatched: 5. The CDR3 totals 14 residues. The CDR3 sequence is CASSLGQVNYGYTF. For the CDR3, the DNA is TGTGCCAGCAGCCTTGGACAGGTGAACTATGGCTACACCTTC.